The T cell receptor beta chain described here comes from a study of blood T cell repertoires in COVID-19. Study-level information: Donors in the United States, Italy and Spain gave samples during acute or convalescent COVID-19. The analysed material was cDNA or gDNA that came from T cells, B-cell-depleted T cells, or PBMCs.

Original methodology: Amplification of reference gene primers provided the estimated nucleated cell counts. Method: immunoSEQ multiplex PCR; TCRdb's copy keeps in-frame clones and lacks some. The DNA gave D and trimming, while V, J and clone size come from that table. This table holds roughly 55,000 clones, roughly four fifths found once. V gave up 4 bases and J gave up 1 base, with 11 bases separating them. The CDR3 covers 14 residues. The germline V gene has CDR1 GTSNPN and CDR2 SVGIG (reference sequence). The V and J genes are TRBV30 and TRBJ1-3; D is uncertain. The source material was peripheral blood. This TCR derives from a woman aged 60-75 years with acute or convalescent COVID-19. For the CDR3, the DNA is TGTGCCTGGACAGGCCAACTTTCTGGAAACACCATATATTTT. Amino acids: CAWTGQLSGNTIYF.